The 5 T cell receptor beta chains presented below share a single source sample, sequenced in a study of shared clonotypes between healthy human individuals. The data were produced by immunoSEQ multiplex PCR, yet TCRdb's version contains in-frame clones alone and is incomplete. The repertoire consists of about 2,500,000 clones, with 90% to 95% occurring once and the leading ten covering roughly 0.15%. The sequenced material came from naive CD4+ T cells sorted from blood. Subset specified: CD45RA+ positively selected. The receptors come from a man aged 18 to 30 in good health.

In its sample, this clone was seen a few times. Other DNA sequences in the same sample also yield this CDR3. The chain links TRBV30 to TRBJ1-4; unclear D gene. Germline V lookup: CDR1 GTSNPN, CDR2 SVGIG (reference sequence). CDR3 size: 13 residues. V was cut by 1 base and J by 5 bases, with 8 bases left in between. Here the CDR3 DNA reads TGTGCCTGGAGTGGTCAGGCCAATGAAAAACTGTTTTTT. Residues: CAWSGQANEKLFF.

J is TRBJ2-3 and V is TRBV5-5; 10 bases are shared with TRBD1. From germline, CDR1 is SGHKS and CDR2 YYEKEE (reference sequence). CDR3 length equals 17 residues. V lost 5 bases and J lost 2; bases outside the gene matches: 11. CDR3 amino acids: CASSSPGTGAFTDTQYF. The CDR3 DNA reads TGTGCCAGCAGTTCCCCCGGGACAGGGGCATTCACAGATACGCAGTATTTT.

The chain joins TRBV25-1 to TRBJ2-7, with D hard to call. CDR3 length: 15 amino acids. Germline V gene sequence: CDR1 MGHDK, CDR2 SYGVNS. Trimming removed 2 bases from V and 3 bases from J, with 14 bases in between. DNA for the CDR3: TGTGCCAGCAGTGAAGATGAGAAGGGTGGCTACGAGCAGTACTTC. It specifies CASSEDEKGGYEQYF.

CDR3 region: CASTATPQETQYF. CDR3 DNA: TGCGCCAGCACCGCGACGCCTCAAGAGACCCAGTACTTC. V usage is TRBV5-1 and J usage is TRBJ2-5; D gene uncertain. This CDR3 has 13 residues. The V and J ends lost 6 bases and 2 bases respectively, with 11 bases between them. Per the germline V gene, CDR1 is SGHRS and CDR2 is YFSETQ.

A remark on this clone: Additional DNA sequences in this sample encode the identical CDR3. This chain links TRBV30 with TRBJ2-7; D possibly corresponds to TRBD2 (7 bases). The length of the CDR3 is 12 residues. Germline CDR1 is GTSNPN and CDR2 is SVGIG (reference sequence). Trimming pared 0 bases from V and 7 bases from J, leaving 10 bases between. The CDR3 loop is CAWSVGGREQYF. DNA of the CDR3: TGTGCCTGGAGTGTCGGGGGGCGAGAGCAGTACTTC.